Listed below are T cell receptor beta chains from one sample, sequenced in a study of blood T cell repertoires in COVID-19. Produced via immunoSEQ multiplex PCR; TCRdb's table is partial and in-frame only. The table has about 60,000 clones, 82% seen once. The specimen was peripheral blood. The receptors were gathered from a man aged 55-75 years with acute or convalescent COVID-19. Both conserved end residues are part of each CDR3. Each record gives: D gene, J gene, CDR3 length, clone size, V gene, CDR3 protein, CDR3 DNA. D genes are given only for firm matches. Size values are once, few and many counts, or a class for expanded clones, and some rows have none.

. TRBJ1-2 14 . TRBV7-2 CASSPMTGGYGYTF TGTGCCAGCAGCCCGATGACAGGAGGCTATGGCTACACCTTC
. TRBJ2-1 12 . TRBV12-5 CASGQTEGEQFF TGTGCTAGTGGCCAAACCGAGGGTGAGCAGTTCTTC
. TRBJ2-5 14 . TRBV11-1 CASSPAGGAKTQYF TGTGCCAGCAGCCCTGCTGGGGGCGCGAAGACCCAGTACTTC
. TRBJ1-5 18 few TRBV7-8 CASSSRPAVINGNQPQHF TGTGCCAGCAGCTCACGCCCGGCGGTCATTAACGGGAATCAGCCCCAGCATTTT
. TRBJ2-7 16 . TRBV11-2 CASSFPPGRKSYEQYF TGTGCCAGCAGCTTCCCACCAGGCAGGAAATCCTACGAGCAGTACTTC
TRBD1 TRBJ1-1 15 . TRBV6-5 CASSRARQGATEAFF TGTGCCAGCAGCCGGGCCCGACAGGGGGCCACTGAAGCTTTCTTT
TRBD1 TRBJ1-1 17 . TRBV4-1 CASSHKPGTGLRAEAFF TGCGCCAGCAGCCACAAGCCCGGGACAGGGTTGAGAGCTGAAGCTTTCTTT
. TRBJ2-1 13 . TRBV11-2 CASSLDFRGEQFF TGTGCCAGCAGCTTAGATTTCCGGGGTGAGCAGTTCTTC
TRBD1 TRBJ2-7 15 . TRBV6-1 CASSEQGQGYYEQYF TGTGCCAGCAGTGAACAGGGACAGGGGTACTACGAGCAGTACTTC
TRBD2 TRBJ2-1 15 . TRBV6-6 CASRGLAGGQGEQFF TGTGCCAGCAGGGGACTAGCGGGGGGGCAAGGTGAGCAGTTCTTC
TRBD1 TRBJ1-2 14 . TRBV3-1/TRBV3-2 CASSHLRTGGGYTF TGTGCCAGCAGCCACCTTCGGACAGGGGGTGGCTACACCTTC
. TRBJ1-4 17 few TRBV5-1 CASSLGNRERPNEKLFF TGCGCCAGCAGCTTGGGGAACAGGGAGCGTCCTAATGAAAAACTGTTTTTT
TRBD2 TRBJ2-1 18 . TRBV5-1 CASSWTSGGTNFYNEQFF TGCGCCAGCAGCTGGACTAGCGGGGGGACCAATTTCTACAATGAGCAGTTCTTC
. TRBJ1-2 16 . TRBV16 CASSPLLGEEDYGYTF TGTGCCAGCAGCCCCCTCTTGGGGGAGGAGGACTATGGCTACACCTTC
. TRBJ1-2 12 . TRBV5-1 CASRGDIDGYTF TGCGCCAGCAGGGGGGACATCGATGGCTACACCTTC
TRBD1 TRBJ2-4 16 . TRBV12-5 CASGGADRVRKNIQYF TGTGCTAGTGGTGGCGCAGACAGGGTTCGTAAAAACATTCAGTACTTC
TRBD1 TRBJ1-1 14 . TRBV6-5 CASSPRDSNTEAFF TGTGCCAGCAGTCCCCGGGACAGTAACACTGAAGCTTTCTTT
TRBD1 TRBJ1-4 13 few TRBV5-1 CASSSGDSEKLFF TGCGCCAGCAGCTCTGGGGACAGTGAAAAACTGTTTTTT
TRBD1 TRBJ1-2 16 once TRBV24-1 CATSDTRTGVNYGYTF TGTGCCACCAGTGATACCCGAACAGGGGTGAACTATGGCTACACCTTC
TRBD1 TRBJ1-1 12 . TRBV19 CASDRAGTEAFF TGTGCCAGTGACAGGGCGGGGACTGAAGCTTTCTTT
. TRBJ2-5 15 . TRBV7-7 CASSLVGGPQETQYF TGTGCCAGCAGCTTAGTCGGGGGACCACAAGAGACCCAGTACTTC
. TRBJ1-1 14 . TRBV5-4 CASSLGGSNTEAFF TGTGCCAGCAGCTTGGGCGGCAGCAACACTGAAGCTTTCTTT
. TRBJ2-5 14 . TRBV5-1 CASSLGGSQETQYF TGCGCCAGCAGCTTGGGTGGCAGCCAAGAGACCCAGTACTTC
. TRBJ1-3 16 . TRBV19 CASSILAGSSGNTIYF TGTGCCAGTAGTATTTTGGCGGGTTCATCTGGAAACACCATATATTTT
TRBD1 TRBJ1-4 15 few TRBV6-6 CASSSRGHGNEKLFF TGTGCCAGCAGTTCCAGGGGGCATGGTAATGAAAAACTGTTTTTT
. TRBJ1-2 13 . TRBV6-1 CASSESRGIGYTF TGTGCCAGCAGTGAAAGTAGAGGGATTGGCTACACCTTC
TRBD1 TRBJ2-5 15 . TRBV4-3 CASSQNQGGTKTQYF TGCGCCAGCAGCCAAAACCAAGGGGGCACGAAGACCCAGTACTTC
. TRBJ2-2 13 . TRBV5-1 CASSLEGAGELFF TGCGCCAGCAGCTTGGAAGGGGCCGGGGAGCTGTTTTTT
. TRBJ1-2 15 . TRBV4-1 CASSQEGGLDYGYTF TGCGCCAGCAGCCAAGAGGGAGGGTTGGACTATGGCTACACCTTC
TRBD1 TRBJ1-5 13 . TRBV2 CASTGGANQPQHF TGTGCCAGCACAGGGGGCGCCAATCAGCCCCAGCATTTT
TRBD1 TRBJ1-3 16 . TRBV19 CASSSRDRYSGNTIYF TGTGCCAGTAGTAGCCGGGACAGATACTCTGGAAACACCATATATTTT
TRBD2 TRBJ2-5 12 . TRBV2 CASRGGGTAQYF TGTGCCAGCAGAGGCGGGGGGACGGCCCAGTACTTC
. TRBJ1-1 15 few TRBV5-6 CASSLFGGAGTEAFF TGTGCCAGCAGCTTGTTTGGGGGCGCCGGCACTGAAGCTTTCTTT
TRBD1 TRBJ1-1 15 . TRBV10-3 CAISESGQGWAEAFF TGTGCCATCAGTGAGTCAGGACAGGGATGGGCTGAAGCTTTCTTT
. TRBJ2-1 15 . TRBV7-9 CASSLNRVTYNEQFF TGTGCCAGCAGCCTGAACAGAGTAACCTACAATGAGCAGTTCTTC
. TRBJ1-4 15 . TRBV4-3 CASSQDGGKGEKLFF TGCGCCAGCAGCCAAGATGGGGGGAAGGGCGAAAAACTGTTTTTT
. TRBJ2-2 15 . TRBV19 CASSIDARNTGELFF TGTGCCAGTAGTATAGACGCCAGAAACACCGGGGAGCTGTTTTTT
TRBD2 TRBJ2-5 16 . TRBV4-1 CASSQPSGGARETQYF TGCGCCAGCAGCCAGCCTAGCGGGGGGGCGAGAGAGACCCAGTACTTC
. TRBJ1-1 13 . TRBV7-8 CASSFAGGTEAFF TGTGCCAGCAGCTTCGCCGGAGGAACTGAAGCTTTCTTT
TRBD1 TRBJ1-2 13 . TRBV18 CASARGQDYGYTF TGTGCCAGCGCTCGGGGACAGGACTATGGCTACACCTTC
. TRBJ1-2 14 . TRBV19 CASSNGGSEYGYTF TGTGCCAGTAGTAACGGGGGAAGTGAGTATGGCTACACCTTC
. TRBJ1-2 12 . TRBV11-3 CASSLVEYGYTF TGTGCCAGCAGCTTAGTAGAGTATGGCTACACCTTC
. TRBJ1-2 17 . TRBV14 CASSSGQAYSLVNTYTF TGTGCCAGCAGCTCCGGTCAGGCTTATTCCTTGGTTAACACCTACACCTTC
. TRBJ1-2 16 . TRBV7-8 CASSFTETDQNYGYTF TGTGCCAGCAGCTTTACGGAGACCGATCAAAACTATGGCTACACCTTC
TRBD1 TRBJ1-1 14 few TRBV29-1 CSVSPGQVRVEAFF TGCAGCGTTTCCCCGGGACAGGTTCGGGTTGAAGCTTTCTTT
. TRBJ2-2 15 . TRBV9 CASSVVPGNTGELFF TGTGCCAGCAGCGTAGTCCCAGGGAACACCGGGGAGCTGTTTTTT
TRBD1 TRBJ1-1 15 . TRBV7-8 CASSPRQGMNTEAFF TGTGCCAGCAGCCCCCGACAGGGTATGAACACTGAAGCTTTCTTT
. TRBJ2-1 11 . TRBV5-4 CAIIGGNEQFF TGTGCCATAATAGGGGGAAATGAGCAGTTCTTC
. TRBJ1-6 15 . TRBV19 CASSMRDGYNSPLHF TGTGCCAGTAGTATGCGGGACGGATATAATTCACCCCTCCACTTT
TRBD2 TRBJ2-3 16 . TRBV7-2 CASSLLAGGGTDTQYF TGTGCCAGCAGCTTATTAGCGGGGGGGGGCACAGATACGCAGTATTTT
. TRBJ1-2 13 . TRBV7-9 CASSQNINYGYTF TGTGCCAGCAGCCAGAATATAAACTATGGCTACACCTTC
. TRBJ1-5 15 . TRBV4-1 CASSQASRGNQPQHF TGCGCCAGCAGCCAAGCCAGCAGGGGCAATCAGCCCCAGCATTTT
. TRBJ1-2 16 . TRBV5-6 CASSHRDGGFGYGYTF TGTGCCAGCAGCCACCGGGACGGAGGGTTCGGGTATGGCTACACCTTC
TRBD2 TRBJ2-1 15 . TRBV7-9 CASSFSWTSGGTEFF TGTGCCAGCAGTTTCTCTTGGACTAGCGGGGGTACGGAGTTCTTC
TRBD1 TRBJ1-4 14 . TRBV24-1 CATRGQGADEKLFF TGTGCCACCAGAGGACAGGGGGCGGATGAAAAACTGTTTTTT
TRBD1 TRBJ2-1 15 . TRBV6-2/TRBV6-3 CASSRQGQGGLEQFF TGTGCCAGCAGCCGACAGGGACAGGGGGGCCTTGAGCAGTTCTTC
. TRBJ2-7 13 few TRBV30 CAWSGHFTYEQYF TGTGCCTGGAGTGGACACTTCACCTACGAGCAGTACTTC